This entry is about one T cell receptor (beta chain). Its antigen is not known. CDR3 length equals 15 residues. The germline V gene has CDR1 SQVTM and CDR2 ANQGSEA. The J segment lost 4 bases and the V segment lost 3 bases, leaving 11 bases of the junction unmatched. The data were taken from a study of cytomegalovirus exposure and HLA in healthy donors. Broader study findings: In a later analysis, TCR beta V- and J-gene trimming was associated with a missense DCLRE1C variant. In a later analysis, about 17,000 TCR beta sequences were associated with HLA alleles at 0.05 false discovery rate.

The study ran its PCR with 60 Vbeta and 13 Jbeta primers. Assay used: immunoSEQ multiplex PCR; TCRdb lists only in-frame clones, some missing. This repertoire shows about 130,000 clones, about 82% found once; its top ten account for approximately 1.2%. This chain joins TRBV29-1 and TRBJ2-7; TRBD2 matches 8 bases. The sequenced sample consisted of PBMCs. The clonotype was recovered from a boy aged 5 to 17 in good health and CMV-seronegative. DNA of the CDR3: TGCAGCGTTGATACCCGGGGGGGGAAAGGTTACGAGCAGTACTTC. Translating gives CSVDTRGGKGYEQYF.